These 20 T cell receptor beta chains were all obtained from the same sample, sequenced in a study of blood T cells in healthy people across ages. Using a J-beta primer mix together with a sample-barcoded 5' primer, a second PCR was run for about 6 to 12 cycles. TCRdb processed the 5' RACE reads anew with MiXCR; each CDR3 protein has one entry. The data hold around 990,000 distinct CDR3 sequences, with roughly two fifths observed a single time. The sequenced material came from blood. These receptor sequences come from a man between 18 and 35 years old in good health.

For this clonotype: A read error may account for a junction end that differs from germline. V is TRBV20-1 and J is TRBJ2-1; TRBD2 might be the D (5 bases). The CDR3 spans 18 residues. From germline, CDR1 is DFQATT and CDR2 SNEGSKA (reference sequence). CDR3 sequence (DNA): TGCAGTGCTGAATCAGCAGGAGGTCATTCTGATTCCTACGATGAGCAGTTCTTC. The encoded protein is CSAESAGGHSDSYDEQFF.

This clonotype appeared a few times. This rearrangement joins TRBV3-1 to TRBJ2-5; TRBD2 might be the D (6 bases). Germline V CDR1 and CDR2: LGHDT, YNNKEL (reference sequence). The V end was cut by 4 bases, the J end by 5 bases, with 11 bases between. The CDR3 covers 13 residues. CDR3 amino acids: CASSRSGGETQYF. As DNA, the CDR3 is TGTGCCAGCAGCCGTAGCGGAGGGGAGACCCAGTACTTC.

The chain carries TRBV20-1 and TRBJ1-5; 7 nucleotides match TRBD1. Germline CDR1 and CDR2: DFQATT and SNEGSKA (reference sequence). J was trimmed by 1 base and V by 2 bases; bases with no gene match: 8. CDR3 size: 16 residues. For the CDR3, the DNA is TGCAGTGCTAGACTACTGAGGGGGCAGAGCAATCAGCCCCAGCATTTT. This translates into CSARLLRGQSNQPQHF.

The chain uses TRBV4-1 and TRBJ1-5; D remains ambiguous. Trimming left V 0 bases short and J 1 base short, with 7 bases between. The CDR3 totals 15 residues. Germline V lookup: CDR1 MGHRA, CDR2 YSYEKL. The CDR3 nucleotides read TGCGCCAGCAGCCAAGAGTATTTAAGCAATCAGCCCCAGCATTTT. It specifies CASSQEYLSNQPQHF.

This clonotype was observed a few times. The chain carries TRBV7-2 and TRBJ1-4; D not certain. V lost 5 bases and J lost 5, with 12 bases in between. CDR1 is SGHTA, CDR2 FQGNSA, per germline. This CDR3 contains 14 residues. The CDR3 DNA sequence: TGTGCCAGCAGCGAGGGAGCGGGGAATGAAAAACTGTTTTTT. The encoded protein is CASSEGAGNEKLFF.

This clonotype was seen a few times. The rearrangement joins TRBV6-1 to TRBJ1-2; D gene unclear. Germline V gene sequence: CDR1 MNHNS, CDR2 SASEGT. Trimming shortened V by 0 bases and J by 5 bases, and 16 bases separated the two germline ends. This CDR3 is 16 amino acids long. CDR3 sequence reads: CASSEARPGVGYGYTF. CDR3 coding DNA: TGTGCCAGCAGTGAAGCCCGGCCGGGTGTAGGATATGGCTACACCTTC.

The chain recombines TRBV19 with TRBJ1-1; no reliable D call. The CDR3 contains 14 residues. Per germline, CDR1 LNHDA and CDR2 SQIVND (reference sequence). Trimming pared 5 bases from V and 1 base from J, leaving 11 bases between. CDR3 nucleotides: TGTGCCAGTAGTGTGGGATATCCGAACACTGAAGCTTTCTTT. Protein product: CASSVGYPNTEAFF. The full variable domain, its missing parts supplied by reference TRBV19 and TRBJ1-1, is DGGITQSPKYLFRKEGQNVTLSCEQNLNHDAMYWYRQDPGQGLRLIYYSQIVNDFQKGDIAEGYSVSREKKESFPLTVTSAQKNPTAFYLCASSVGYPNTEAFFGQGTRLTVV.

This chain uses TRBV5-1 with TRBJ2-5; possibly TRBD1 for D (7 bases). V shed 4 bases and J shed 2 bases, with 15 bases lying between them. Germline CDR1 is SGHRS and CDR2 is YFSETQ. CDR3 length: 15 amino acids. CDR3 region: CASSLRDRVQETQYF. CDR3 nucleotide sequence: TGCGCCAGCAGCCTGCGGGACAGAGTACAAGAGACCCAGTACTTC.

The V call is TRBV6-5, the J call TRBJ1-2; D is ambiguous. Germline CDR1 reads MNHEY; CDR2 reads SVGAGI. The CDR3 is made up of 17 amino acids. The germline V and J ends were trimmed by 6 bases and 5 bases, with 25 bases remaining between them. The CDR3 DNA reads TGTGCCAGCAGGTCCTCGGGGAGCGGTAAAATTGGGTATGGCTACACCTTC. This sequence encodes CASRSSGSGKIGYGYTF.

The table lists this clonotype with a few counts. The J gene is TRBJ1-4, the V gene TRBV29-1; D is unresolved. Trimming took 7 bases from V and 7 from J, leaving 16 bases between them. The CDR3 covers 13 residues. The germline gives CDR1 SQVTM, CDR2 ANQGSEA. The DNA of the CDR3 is TGCAGCGCCCGGCGGGTTGGTAGTGAAAAACTGTTTTTT. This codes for CSARRVGSEKLFF.

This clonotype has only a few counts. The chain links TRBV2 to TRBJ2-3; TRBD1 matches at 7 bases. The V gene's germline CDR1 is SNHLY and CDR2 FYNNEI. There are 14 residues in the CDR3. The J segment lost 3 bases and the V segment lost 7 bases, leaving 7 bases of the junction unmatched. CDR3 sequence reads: CASKDRPKTDTQYF. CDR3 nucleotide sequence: TGTGCCAGCAAGGACAGGCCGAAGACAGATACGCAGTATTTT.

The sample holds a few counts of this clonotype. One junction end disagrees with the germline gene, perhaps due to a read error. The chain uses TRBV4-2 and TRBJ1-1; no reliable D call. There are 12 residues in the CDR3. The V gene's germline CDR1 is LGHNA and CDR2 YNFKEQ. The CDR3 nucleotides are TGTGCCAGCTGCCAAGAGAACACTGAAGCTTTCTTT. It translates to CASCQENTEAFF.

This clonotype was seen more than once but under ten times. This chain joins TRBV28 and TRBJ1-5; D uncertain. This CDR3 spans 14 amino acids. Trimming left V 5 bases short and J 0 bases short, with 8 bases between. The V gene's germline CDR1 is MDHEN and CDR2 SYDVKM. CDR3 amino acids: CASSVSPSNQPQHF. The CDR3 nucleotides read TGTGCCAGCAGTGTTAGCCCTAGCAATCAGCCCCAGCATTTT. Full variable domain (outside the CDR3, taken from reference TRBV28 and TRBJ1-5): DVKVTQSSRYLVKRTGEKVFLECVQDMDHENMFWYRQDPGLGLRLIYFSYDVKMKEKGDIPEGYSVSREKKERFSLILESASTNQTSMYLCASSVSPSNQPQHFGDGTRLSIL.

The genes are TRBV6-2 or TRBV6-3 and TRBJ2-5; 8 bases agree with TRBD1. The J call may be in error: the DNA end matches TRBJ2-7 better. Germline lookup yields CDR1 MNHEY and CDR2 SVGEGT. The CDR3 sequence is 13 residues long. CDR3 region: CASSRQGIHEQYF. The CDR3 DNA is TGTGCCAGCAGTCGACAGGGGATCCACGAGCAGTACTTC.

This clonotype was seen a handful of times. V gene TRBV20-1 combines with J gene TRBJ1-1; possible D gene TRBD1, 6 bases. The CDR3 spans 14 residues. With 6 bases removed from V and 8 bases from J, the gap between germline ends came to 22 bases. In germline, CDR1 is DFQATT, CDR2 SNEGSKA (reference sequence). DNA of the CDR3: TGCAGTGCGGGGAACAGGGACGGCCGTGGGGAAGCTTTCTTT. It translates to CSAGNRDGRGEAFF.

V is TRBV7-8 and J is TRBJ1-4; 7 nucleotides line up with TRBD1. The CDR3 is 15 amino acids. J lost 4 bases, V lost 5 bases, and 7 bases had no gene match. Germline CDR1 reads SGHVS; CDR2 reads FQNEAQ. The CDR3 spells CASSIRQGINEKLFF. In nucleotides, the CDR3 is TGTGCCAGCAGCATAAGACAGGGTATTAATGAAAAACTGTTTTTT.

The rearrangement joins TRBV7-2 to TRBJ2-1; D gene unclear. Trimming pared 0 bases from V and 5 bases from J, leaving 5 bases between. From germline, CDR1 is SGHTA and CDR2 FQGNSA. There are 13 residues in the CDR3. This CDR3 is CASSLAFDNEQFF. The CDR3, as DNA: TGTGCCAGCAGCTTAGCGTTCGACAATGAGCAGTTCTTC.

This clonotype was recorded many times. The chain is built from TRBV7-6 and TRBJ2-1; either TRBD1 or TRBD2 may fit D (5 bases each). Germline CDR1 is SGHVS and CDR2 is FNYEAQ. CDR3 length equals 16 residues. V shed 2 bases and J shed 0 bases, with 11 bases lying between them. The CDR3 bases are TGTGCCAGCAGCTTAATTGGGGGTTACTCCTACAATGAGCAGTTCTTC. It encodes CASSLIGGYSYNEQFF.

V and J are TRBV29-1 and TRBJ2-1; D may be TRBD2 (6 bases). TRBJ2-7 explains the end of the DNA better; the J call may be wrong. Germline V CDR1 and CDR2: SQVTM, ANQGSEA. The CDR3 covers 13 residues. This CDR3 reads CSVADGGKNEQYF. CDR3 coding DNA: TGCAGCGTCGCAGACGGGGGAAAGAATGAGCAGTACTTC.

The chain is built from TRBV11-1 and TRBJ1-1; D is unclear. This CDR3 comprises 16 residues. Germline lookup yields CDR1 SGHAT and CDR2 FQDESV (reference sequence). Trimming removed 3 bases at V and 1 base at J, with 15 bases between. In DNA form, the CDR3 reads TGTGCCAGCAGCTTCAGGCAGAGGGCCCCGAACACTGAAGCTTTCTTT. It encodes CASSFRQRAPNTEAFF.